The present entry profiles one T cell receptor beta chain with its context. Its recognized antigen is unknown. Per-nucleotide qualities are absent, and no much larger clonotype sits a single base away. Here V drops 3 bases and J drops 2 bases, and the junction holds 3 bases not matched to any gene. Sequences LNHDA (CDR1) and SQIVND (CDR2) are obtained from the germline V gene (reference sequence). The CDR3 runs 15 residues from the cysteine to the phenylalanine. The sequence is cut down to CDR3 DNA, 45 bases in frame from base 1. The intended sense of this specimen's time point label: baseline before first vaccination. The vaccinee samples were drawn from two UK trials, COV001 and COV002, one of which was a single-blind randomized controlled phase 2/3 trial testing AZD1222 (ChAdOx1 nCoV-19) in healthy adults. Trial participant PBMC samples were collected at day 0 and day 28 after the second dose for TCRbeta chain sequencing.

This sample was included in a study of T cell responses to AZD1222 COVID-19 vaccine (dated by TCRdb to the early 2020s). About the investigation overall: Because spike-specific TCR depth and breadth did not differ between the two schedules, AZD1222 recipients who got a second dose at roughly 4 weeks were pooled with those who got a second dose at roughly 12 weeks. A total of about 240 trial participants underwent TCR sequencing, of whom roughly 210 received two doses of AZD1222 and about 26 received two doses of the MenACWY control vaccine. Trial participants were enrolled into age subgroups of 18-55, 56-69 and 70-plus years, which contained around 150, 29 and 61 TCR-sequenced participants, respectively. Results the study describes overall, beyond this receptor: After two AZD1222 doses, both the breadth and the depth of spike-specific TCRs were significantly higher than at day 0 and than in MenACWY recipients. Participants were mostly white British, with more females than males. The authors suggested clonal diversity may have been underestimated. Only five or six AZD1222 recipients were SARS-CoV-2 seropositive at baseline, limiting conclusions about previously exposed vaccinees. The 56-69-year group was small, and its depth increase did not reach significance, likely because of low power. The vaccine-associated CD4 TCRs covered the entire spike protein, and the dominant responses fell in regions 160-218 and 743-854. Reportedly, almost half of the unique spike-specific TCRs recognized epitopes lying outside the regions that are mutated in the B.1.351 and B.1.1.7 variants. Because no day 14 peak-response samples were available, the repertoires could be characterized only after the peak T cell response.

The CDR3 regions of human TCRbeta chains were subjected to immunosequencing. On the authors' methods: Repertoire TCRs were matched against a reference library of SARS-CoV-2-specific TCRs generated with the MIRA antigen-specificity platform. Breadth meant the fraction of unique TCRs that were SARS-CoV-2-associated, whereas depth meant the fraction of total T cells that were SARS-CoV-2-associated. Using the MIRA data, each spike-specific TCR was assigned both to the spike region to which the TCR was reactive and to a CD4 or CD8 class. Log10-transformed breadth and depth values were compared by one-way ANOVA with Sidak's multiple comparisons tests. This immuneACCESS table, as held by TCRdb, lists in-frame sequences with V and J called but not all clones. Of the missing ones, under half trace to an unresolved V gene in checked studies; the others have no known cause. The V and J calls and clone size are taken from that table; D and trimming were inferred from the DNA. In this sample the table shows roughly 120,000 clones, around 81% of which occur a single time. Around a tenth of the sample is in the top ten clones.

The TCR originated in an adult in good health. Recombination linked TRBV19 to TRBJ1-3; 8 nucleotides in the junction match TRBD1. The sequenced sample was peripheral blood, obtained on day 0 of AZD1222 vaccination. The CDR3 region: CASSIGRGPGNTIYF. In nucleotide form, the sequence is TGTGCCAGTAGTATCGGCAGGGGGCCTGGAAACACCATATATTTT.